This T cell receptor beta chain was retrieved from a study of human T cells and chemical hapten exposure (dated by TCRdb to 2020 to 2023). Context from the whole study: For sensitization, 2% DPC in acetone was applied to a roughly 2 cm by roughly 2 cm area of upper inner arm skin. Throughout the study period of around 25 weeks, patients also received therapeutic DPC doses to the scalp every week. Patch testing on the upper back used Finn chambers containing 0.01% DPC, with scoring done after 6 days according to International Contact Dermatitis Research Group standards. The mostly female patient cohort included alopecia areata with under or over 50% scalp involvement, alopecia totalis and alopecia universalis. Libraries were pooled for sequencing, and per-sample TCR yields varied mainly because of small differences in library volumes within the pool. The study tracked peripheral blood TCR repertoire changes in vivo during primary and secondary sensitization to the hapten diphenylcyclopropenone (DPC) in alopecia patients. Blood samples were taken from patients before sensitization (week 0) and at 2, 6 and about 24 weeks after DPC sensitization. Roughly 30 alopecia patients provided blood for TCR sequencing at one to four time points (pre-sensitization, 2, 6 and 24 weeks). What the authors observed across the whole study: DPC sensitization did not change how many TCRs were above 1 in 1000 frequency, and no evidence was found of alterations in global repertoire structure. Expanded TCRs formed significantly more large CDR3 similarity clusters than pre-sensitization or healthy control sets, consistent with antigen-driven responses. Patch test score was positively correlated with the number of PT1 expanded TCRs, with significance at thresholds 8, 16 and 32 but not at 4. Alopecia, a presumed autoimmune disease, was present in all patients, so the immune response of the patients might differ from that of healthy individuals. After repeated subsampling, changes were observed in the strength of the expansion versus patch-test correlation and in the threshold at which the correlation became significant.

V is cut by 2 bases and J by 6 bases, and the space between the germline ends is 17 bases. The CDR3, cysteine through phenylalanine, is 15 amino acids long. CDR3 DNA is the only sequence kept; it has 45 bases, read in frame from the first base. In the germline V gene, CDR1 corresponds to MNHNS and CDR2 to SASEGT. The library was built by means of RACE. The data were produced on a NextSeq 500. During library preparation, unique molecular identifiers were attached to individual cDNA molecules so that TCRs could be counted in a quantitative, reproducible way. Both TCR alpha and TCR beta chains were sequenced from each blood RNA sample. The original methods were these. The median number of TCRs per sample was 95,638, ranging from 23,224 to 690,600. V, J and CDR3 annotation of the TCR reads was performed with the Decombinator software suite. Every sample was subsampled to the same number of TCRs (28,000) for the PS versus PT1 abundance plots. Expanded TCRs were defined as absent before sensitization and observed at least eight times at the 2-week time point. The public reads were quality trimmed at Q25 with fastp and then assembled into clones with MiXCR by TCRdb, keeping productive beta chains. Each entry merges the rows of one CDR3 protein and shows their most common DNA and genes. The V and J calls were determined by TCRdb, not by the authors. This sample gives 150,000 to 200,000 distinct CDR3 sequences in total; around 15% of them show up just once. The ten largest clones take up 1.5% to 2% of the sample.

The label giving this sample's time point can be read as: patch test 1, 2 weeks after DPC sensitization. This specimen's treatment or condition label, interpreted: therapeutic diphenylcyclopropenone sensitization with weekly scalp DPC. At every patch-test visit, the blood draw took place before the patch test was put on. Patients were eligible if aged 18 to 70, diagnosed with alopecia and judged suitable for DPC therapy, and pregnant patients were excluded. Total RNA was isolated from unfractionated whole blood collected in Tempus Blood RNA tubes. This clonotype appeared a few times. No antigen is known for it. Per-base qualities were not stored, and no clone one base away is much larger.

This sequence originates from a young woman with alopecia areata. Some clones in this sample may be carry-over from other donors' samples. Sequences were derived from whole blood, sampled in connection with sensitization to the hapten diphenylcyclopropenone (DPC). The sequence links TRBV6-1 to TRBJ2-7; the D gene is perhaps TRBD1 or TRBD2, each of them matching over 7 bases. For the CDR3, the sequence is CASSELAGGVGEQYF. The DNA is as follows: TGTGCCAGCAGTGAACTAGCAGGGGGGGTCGGCGAGCAGTACTTC.